A single sample gave rise to the 10 T cell receptor beta chains below, sequenced in a study of blood T cell repertoires in COVID-19. Assay used: immunoSEQ multiplex PCR; TCRdb lists only in-frame clones, some missing. The sample lists about 200,000 clones; 84% were seen once. The sequenced sample was peripheral blood. These receptors originate from a human donor in a cohort sampled during active COVID-19.

The genes are TRBV9 and TRBJ1-1, with TRBD1 identical over 11 bases. CDR3 length equals 15 residues. J lost 4 bases, V lost 0 bases, and 2 bases had no gene match. Germline V gene sequence: CDR1 SGDLS, CDR2 YYNGEE. CDR3 DNA sequence: TGTGCCAGCAGCGTAGTAGGGACAGGGGGCACTGAAGCTTTCTTT. Translation: CASSVVGTGGTEAFF.

V usage is TRBV7-9 and J usage is TRBJ1-2, with D possibly TRBD1 on 6 matching bases. CDR1 and CDR2 from the germline V gene are SEHNR and FQNEAQ (reference sequence). The CDR3 covers 14 residues. V gave up 5 bases and J gave up 4 bases, with 14 bases separating them. The CDR3 region has the DNA TGTGCCAGCAGCGCACAGGGAATCGGCTATGGCTACACCTTC. Translating it yields CASSAQGIGYGYTF. Drawing the rest from reference TRBV7-9 and TRBJ1-2, the complete variable domain is DTGVSQNPRHKITKRGQNVTFRCDPISEHNRLYWYRQTLGQGPEFLTYFQNEAQLEKSRLLSDRFSAERPKGSFSTLEIQRTEQGDSAMYLCASSAQGIGYGYTFGSGTRLTVV.

This clone has just one count. CDR3 nucleotides: TGCGCCAGCAGCTTGTTTGATCGGGTTCTAGAGGGCCTGTACCAAGAGACCCAGTACTTC. Its protein is CASSLFDRVLEGLYQETQYF. J is TRBJ2-5 and V is TRBV5-1, with D perhaps matching TRBD2 (5 bases). V was clipped by 1 base and J by 0 bases, with 25 bases between them. CDR1 and CDR2 (germline): SGHRS, YFSETQ. The CDR3 spans 20 residues.

This clone has more than one count but fewer than ten. The chain carries TRBV2 and TRBJ2-1, with 8 bases that match TRBD2. J gave up 1 base and V 10 bases, and 3 bases lay outside the gene matches. This CDR3 contains 13 residues. Germline loops: CDR1 SNHLY, CDR2 FYNNEI. This CDR3 is CATGTSSYNEQFF. As DNA, the CDR3 is TGTGCCACAGGGACTAGTTCCTACAATGAGCAGTTCTTC.

This chain uses TRBV4-2 with TRBJ1-5; 8 bases map to TRBD1. CDR3 size: 16 residues. CDR1 is LGHNA and CDR2 is YNFKEQ in the germline V gene. The V gene end was trimmed by 0 bases and the J gene end by 2 bases; junction bases not matched to a gene: 3. The CDR3, as DNA: TGTGCCAGCAGCCAAGAGACAGGGGCGGGCAATCAGCCCCAGCATTTT. Translated, it gives CASSQETGAGNQPQHF.

As for this clone: Distinct nucleotide sequences in the sample also encode this CDR3. The chain uses TRBV28 and TRBJ1-2; D unresolved. Germline values: CDR1 MDHEN, CDR2 SYDVKM. The CDR3 loop spans 11 amino acids. The V and J ends lost 4 bases and 8 bases respectively, with 8 bases between them. The DNA for the CDR3 is TGTGCCAGCAGTTCGCCAGCGGGCTACACCTTC. Translation: CASSSPAGYTF.

The chain is built from TRBV4-1 and TRBJ2-7; 10 nucleotides agree with TRBD2. Trimming removed 0 bases from V and 0 bases from J; junction bases left unmatched: 8. CDR3 length: 18 amino acids. Germline CDR1 is MGHRA and CDR2 is YSYEKL. The CDR3 DNA is TGCGCCAGCAGCCAAGATAGCCCTAGCGGGAGCCTCTCCTACGAGCAGTACTTC. Protein product: CASSQDSPSGSLSYEQYF.

This clone was seen once. V usage is TRBV30 and J usage is TRBJ2-1; no firm D call. Germline V gene sequence: CDR1 GTSNPN, CDR2 SVGIG (reference sequence). This CDR3 has 15 amino acids. Trimming removed 0 bases from V and 0 bases from J, with 9 bases in between. The CDR3 protein is CAWSVGASSYNEQFF. CDR3 bases: TGTGCCTGGAGTGTAGGAGCTAGCTCCTACAATGAGCAGTTCTTC. Filled out from reference TRBV30 and TRBJ2-1, the complete variable domain reads SQTIHQWPATLVQPVGSPLSLECTVEGTSNPNLYWYRQAAGRGLQLLFYSVGIGQISSEVPQNLSASRPQDRQFILSSKKLLLSDSGFYLCAWSVGASSYNEQFFGPGTRLTVL.

The chain uses TRBV12-3 or TRBV12-4 and TRBJ1-5; possible D gene TRBD1, 5 bases. V was pared by 5 bases and J by 13 bases, with 12 bases between. This CDR3 contains 11 residues. The CDR3 protein is CASSQGAGQHF. The CDR3 DNA is TGTGCCAGCAGTCAGGGTGCTGGGCAGCATTTT.

The chain recombines TRBV2 with TRBJ2-7; 12 bases are a match to TRBD2. From germline, CDR1 is SNHLY and CDR2 FYNNEI. This CDR3 contains 14 residues. After removal of 8 bases from V and 7 bases from J, the junction contained 9 bases not matched to a gene. The CDR3 reads CASRRLAGVGEQYF. For the CDR3, the DNA is TGTGCCAGCCGACGACTAGCGGGAGTGGGAGAGCAGTACTTC.